This T cell receptor (beta chain) was sequenced in a study of control samples from healthy donors and cancer patients. This CDR3 contains 15 residues. Germline V gene lookup returns CDR1 SQVTM and CDR2 ANQGSEA. The V gene end was trimmed by 6 bases and the J gene end by 3 bases; junction bases not matched to a gene: 11. The data were produced by immunoSEQ multiplex PCR, yet TCRdb's version contains in-frame clones alone and is incomplete. The table records roughly 160,000 clones, around 94% of them present only once. The sequence was collected from a man between 60 and 70 years old with colorectal cancer. The chain links TRBV29-1 to TRBJ2-1; 7 bases line up with TRBD1. Sequencing was carried out using PBMCs. The CDR3 DNA is TGCAGCGTCCAGCATGACAGGGTAATCTACAATGAGCAGTTCTTC. Translated, it gives CSVQHDRVIYNEQFF.